The clone carrying this TCR beta chain was seen a handful of times. This entry comes from a study of T cells in Graves' hyperthyroidism and ophthalmopathy. Patients were excluded for uncontrolled infection, other autoimmune disease, pregnancy or lactation. PBMCs were sourced from less than 13 ml fresh peripheral blood. It was RNA transcripts that yielded the amplified TCR beta CDR3 regions. During a first-round RT-PCR of the TCR CDR3, the HTBI primer set was used. TCRdb passed the multiplex PCR reads through MiXCR, listing each CDR3 protein once. This sample yields 340,000 or so distinct CDR3 sequences, of which around a sixth are seen a single time; approximately 54% belongs to the top ten. The CDR3 consists of 14 residues. Germline V gives CDR1 LNHDA, CDR2 SQIVND (reference sequence). V was clipped by 1 base and J by 4 bases; unmatched bases: 2.

The sequence was collected from a woman between 45 and 60 years old with Graves' hyperthyroidism. The rearrangement joins TRBV19 to TRBJ2-7, with 9 bases that match TRBD1. Sequenced material: blood. This chain's CDR3 is CASSIGGQGYEQYF. The CDR3, as DNA: TGTGCCAGTAGTATAGGAGGACAGGGGTACGAGCAGTACTTC.